The 15 T cell receptor beta chains below all came from one sample that was sequenced in a study of blood T cell repertoires in COVID-19. Profiled with immunoSEQ multiplex PCR; TCRdb holds only in-frame clones, not every one. Of 300,000 to 350,000 clones listed, roughly 90% are singletons. What was sequenced was PBMCs or T cells enriched from blood (not recorded which). The receptors were gathered from a woman in her thirties who had been exposed to COVID-19.

This clone was seen a single time. The chain links TRBV5-1 to TRBJ1-2, with D unclear. The CDR3 is 15 residues long. In germline, CDR1 is SGHRS, CDR2 YFSETQ. The V gene lost 0 bases and the J gene lost 4 bases, with 13 bases spanning the gap. Here the CDR3 reads CASSLDGRTFYGYTF. CDR3 nucleotides: TGCGCCAGCAGCTTGGACGGCAGGACTTTCTATGGCTACACCTTC.

The V gene is TRBV6-5, the J gene TRBJ2-7; a possible D gene is TRBD2 (6 bases). The length of the CDR3 is 14 residues. V dropped 9 bases and J dropped 0 bases, with 15 bases sitting between them. Germline V gene sequence: CDR1 MNHEY, CDR2 SVGAGI. CDR3 in amino acids: CASTRDSFSYEQYF. The CDR3 bases are TGTGCCAGTACCCGGGACTCCTTCTCCTACGAGCAGTACTTC.

The rearrangement uses TRBV11-2 and TRBJ2-5; TRBD2 aligns across 8 bases. The CDR3 totals 17 residues. The germline gives CDR1 SGHAT, CDR2 FQNNGV. V shed 3 bases and J 3 bases; nucleotides not matched to a gene: 12. The CDR3 here is CASSFVSLAGGEETQYF. CDR3 sequence (DNA): TGTGCCAGCAGCTTCGTCTCTCTCGCGGGGGGAGAAGAGACCCAGTACTTC.

V and J are TRBV6-5 and TRBJ1-1; 8 bases fit TRBD1. J lost 1 base, V lost 5 bases, and 3 bases had no gene match. CDR1 is MNHEY and CDR2 is SVGAGI in the germline V gene. The CDR3 covers 14 residues. CDR3 coding DNA: TGTGCCAGCAGTCACGACAGGGGGAACACTGAAGCTTTCTTT. Translated: CASSHDRGNTEAFF.

The chain carries TRBV7-2 and TRBJ1-3; D call uncertain. Trimming left V 1 base short and J 0 bases short, with 10 bases between. The CDR3 has 16 amino acids. CDR1 is SGHTA and CDR2 is FQGNSA in the germline V gene. The CDR3 loop is CASSLGPVDSGNTIYF. As DNA, the CDR3 is TGTGCCAGCAGCTTAGGTCCAGTCGACTCTGGAAACACCATATATTTT.

CDR3 sequence (DNA): TGTGCCAGCAGCAAAGGACCCCCCGGGGCACCCCTCCACTTT. This translates into CASSKGPPGAPLHF. The chain has TRBV21-1 and TRBJ1-6. TRBV21-1 is reported as a pseudogene. CDR3 length: 14 amino acids.

The rearrangement joins TRBV27 to TRBJ1-4; D is unclear. The CDR3 length is 10 residues. V was shortened by 7 bases and J by 7 bases, with 4 bases between the two germline ends. The germline V gene has CDR1 MNHEY and CDR2 SMNVEV (reference sequence). The chain's CDR3 is CASKREKLFF. The CDR3 region has the DNA TGTGCCAGCAAGCGTGAAAAACTGTTTTTT.

The V gene is TRBV5-1, the J gene TRBJ1-1; a weak D match, TRBD1 (5 bases). Germline loops: CDR1 SGHRS, CDR2 YFSETQ. V dropped 4 bases and J dropped 5 bases, with 15 bases sitting between them. The CDR3 contains 14 residues. The CDR3 spells CASSTQGGETEAFF. The CDR3 DNA follows: TGCGCCAGCAGCACGCAGGGTGGGGAAACTGAAGCTTTCTTT. Full variable domain (rest looked up from reference TRBV5-1 and TRBJ1-1): KAGVTQTPRYLIKTRGQQVTLSCSPISGHRSVSWYQQTPGQGLQFLFEYFSETQRNKGNFPGRFSGRQFSNSRSEMNVSTLELGDSALYLCASSTQGGETEAFFGQGTRLTVV.

The chain combines TRBV13 with TRBJ2-7; 7 positions agree with TRBD1. Germline V gene data show CDR1 as PRHDT and CDR2 as FYEKMQ (reference sequence). Germline trimming cut 1 base from V and 8 bases from J; bases unmatched to any gene: 8. There are 14 residues in the CDR3. The CDR3 region has the DNA TGTGCCAGCAGCTTAGACGCACAGGGGTCCCAGCAGTACTTC. Its protein product is CASSLDAQGSQQYF.

This CDR3 reads CSVEIRQGPDTQYF. CDR3 DNA sequence: TGCAGCGTTGAAATCCGACAGGGTCCGGATACGCAGTATTTT. This chain links TRBV29-1 with TRBJ2-3; 7 bases are a match to TRBD1. CDR1 SQVTM and CDR2 ANQGSEA come from the germline V gene. This CDR3 is 14 amino acids long. The V gene end was trimmed by 2 bases and the J gene end by 6 bases; junction bases not matched to a gene: 8.

The chain couples TRBV4-1 to TRBJ1-4, with 8 bases lining up with TRBD1. Per germline, CDR1 MGHRA and CDR2 YSYEKL. J was trimmed by 7 bases and V by 4 bases; bases with no gene match: 8. The CDR3 runs to 15 residues. CDR3 DNA sequence: TGCGCCAGCAGCCGAATTGGACAGGGCGGTGAAAAACTGTTTTTT. This sequence encodes CASSRIGQGGEKLFF.

This clone has only one observation. This chain links TRBV10-3 with TRBJ1-1; the match to TRBD1 covers 7 bases. Unmatched junction bases numbered 10, after V lost 0 bases and J lost 3 bases. The CDR3 has 17 residues. Germline V gene data show CDR1 as ENHRY and CDR2 as SYGVKD. As DNA, the CDR3 is TGTGCCATCAGTGAGTCTGGGGCAGGGGGAACGTACACTGAAGCTTTCTTT. Its translation is CAISESGAGGTYTEAFF.

V usage is TRBV2 and J usage is TRBJ1-1, with TRBD1 as a possible D gene (6 bases). Germline V gives CDR1 SNHLY, CDR2 FYNNEI. Trimming pared 6 bases from V and 0 bases from J, leaving 17 bases between. There are 16 residues in the CDR3. The CDR3 coding sequence is TGTGCCAGCAGGGACAACAGGCAGGGGCTGAACACTGAAGCTTTCTTT. Its protein is CASRDNRQGLNTEAFF.

The count of this clone is one. The V call is TRBV6-5, the J call TRBJ2-5, with TRBD2 matching over 8 bases. CDR3 size: 15 residues. Germline CDR1 reads MNHEY; CDR2 reads SVGAGI. The V and J ends lost 4 bases and 4 bases, in that order; junction bases with no gene match: 8. The CDR3 bases are TGTGCCAGCAGTTTTCGGGGGGGGCCCCGAGAGACCCAGTACTTC. It codes for CASSFRGGPRETQYF.

The chain has TRBV19 and TRBJ1-2; 11 nucleotides match TRBD1. Germline CDR1 reads LNHDA; CDR2 reads SQIVND (reference sequence). This CDR3 contains 14 residues. V gave up 6 bases and J gave up 6 bases; unmatched junction bases: 6. CDR3 nucleotide sequence: TGTGCCAGTAGGGACAGGGGGCGCCGAAATGGCTACACCTTC. This sequence encodes CASRDRGRRNGYTF. Full variable domain (outside the CDR3, taken from reference TRBV19 and TRBJ1-2): DGGITQSPKYLFRKEGQNVTLSCEQNLNHDAMYWYRQDPGQGLRLIYYSQIVNDFQKGDIAEGYSVSREKKESFPLTVTSAQKNPTAFYLCASRDRGRRNGYTFGSGTRLTVV.